This T cell receptor (beta chain) derives from a study of blood T cell repertoires in COVID-19. Study-wide background: Acute and convalescent COVID-19 specimens originated in the United States, Italy and Spain.

This clone was seen a few times. With 3 bases clipped from V and 1 base from J, the junction kept 0 bases outside the gene matches. Germline V CDR1 and CDR2: SGHVS, FQNEAQ. The CDR3 is 14 residues long. As processed by the authors: Estimated nucleated cell counts came from reference gene primer amplification. Only in-frame clones appear in the TCRdb table, and some are missing; sequencing was by immunoSEQ multiplex PCR. The D gene and trimming were derived from the DNA, and the V and J assignments and clone size from that table. The top ten hold about 5.8% of the sample, which has roughly 150,000 clones, approximately 81% seen once.

The chain couples TRBV7-8 to TRBJ2-5; 9 nucleotides align to TRBD2. This sequence was found in a woman in her forties with acute COVID-19. Input material: PBMCs or T cells enriched from blood (not recorded which). The CDR3 DNA reads TGTGCCAGCAGCTTGCGGGAGGGCCAAGAGACCCAGTACTTC. Translating gives CASSLREGQETQYF.